These 11 T cell receptor beta chains were all obtained from the same sample, sequenced in a study of blood T cell repertoires in COVID-19 (TCRdb year 2020). Library preparation used the immunoSEQ multiplex PCR assay. Sourced from immuneACCESS, this table was stored by TCRdb with only in-frame sequences that have V and J called. A share of the clones is absent; for the studies checked, an unresolved V gene accounts for under half, and the remainder has no known explanation. In this sample the table shows about 160,000 clones, approximately 90% of which occur a single time. In total, the top ten clones hold about 6.6% of the sample. The sample taken for sequencing was PBMCs or T cells enriched from blood (not recorded which). The origin of the receptors is a woman aged 45-59 years who had recovered from COVID-19.

The chain combines TRBV7-3 with TRBJ2-5; D is possibly TRBD2 (7 bases). The CDR3 runs 13 residues. Germline V gene lookup returns CDR1 SGHTA and CDR2 FQGTGA. Trimming took 5 bases from V and 4 from J, leaving 11 bases between them. The CDR3 bases are TGTGCCAGCAGCCCCGGGGGGCTAGAGACCCAGTACTTC. Its protein is CASSPGGLETQYF.

V usage is TRBV30 and J usage is TRBJ2-3, with 7 bases that match TRBD1. There are 11 residues in the CDR3. V lost 4 bases, J lost 5 bases, and 0 bases stayed unmatched. In germline, CDR1 is GTSNPN, CDR2 SVGIG (reference sequence). The CDR3 sequence is CAWTGGDTQYF. The CDR3 DNA follows: TGTGCCTGGACAGGGGGAGATACGCAGTATTTT.

This clone was found once. The chain recombines TRBV19 with TRBJ1-4, with D hard to call. Germline-derived CDR1 and CDR2 are LNHDA and SQIVND (reference sequence). V lost 7 bases, J lost 0 bases, and 12 bases lay in between. This CDR3 spans 15 amino acids. The CDR3 loop reads CASTSSAATNEKLFF. The CDR3 DNA is TGTGCCAGTACCTCCTCCGCGGCAACTAATGAAAAACTGTTTTTT.

The rearrangement links TRBV7-3 to TRBJ2-2; D is uncertain. Germline CDR1 SGHTA, CDR2 FQGTGA. CDR3 length: 13 residues. V lost 5 bases and J 3 bases, leaving 7 bases between the germline ends. This chain's CDR3 is CASSALHTGELFF. The CDR3 region has the DNA TGTGCCAGCAGCGCCCTACACACCGGGGAGCTGTTTTTT. Using reference TRBV7-3 and TRBJ2-2 for the parts outside the CDR3, the full variable domain is GAGVSQTPSNKVTEKGKYVELRCDPISGHTALYWYRQSLGQGPEFLIYFQGTGAADDSGLPNDRFFAVRPEGSVSTLKIQRTERGDSAVYLCASSALHTGELFFGEGSRLTVL.

The chain employs TRBV5-1 and TRBJ2-1; possibly TRBD1 for D (6 bases). Trimming removed 4 bases from V and 3 bases from J, with 11 bases in between. Per the germline V gene, CDR1 is SGHRS and CDR2 is YFSETQ. The CDR3 has 14 amino acids. CDR3 bases: TGCGCCAGCAGCACTTACAGGGTCTACAATGAGCAGTTCTTC. This encodes CASSTYRVYNEQFF. Combining the CDR3 with reference TRBV5-1 and TRBJ2-1 gives the whole variable domain KAGVTQTPRYLIKTRGQQVTLSCSPISGHRSVSWYQQTPGQGLQFLFEYFSETQRNKGNFPGRFSGRQFSNSRSEMNVSTLELGDSALYLCASSTYRVYNEQFFGPGTRLTVL.

The chain links TRBV11-2 to TRBJ2-1, with D unclear. The CDR3 is made up of 15 amino acids. The V gene lost 1 base and the J gene lost 6 bases, with 13 bases spanning the gap. CDR1 and CDR2 from the germline V gene are SGHAT and FQNNGV. The CDR3 sequence: CASSLAGSSANEQFF. The CDR3 DNA is TGTGCCAGCAGCTTAGCAGGCAGCTCGGCCAATGAGCAGTTCTTC.

This chain joins TRBV5-1 and TRBJ2-3; 9 bases are shared with TRBD2. V lost 4 bases and J lost 4; bases outside the gene matches: 10. CDR1 is SGHRS and CDR2 is YFSETQ in the germline V gene. This CDR3 comprises 16 residues. The CDR3 nucleotides are TGCGCCAGCAGCCAGCGGACTAGCGTGGAGTCAGATACGCAGTATTTT. Translated: CASSQRTSVESDTQYF.

This chain uses TRBV30 with TRBJ1-4; 8 nucleotides line up with TRBD1. The germline gives CDR1 GTSNPN, CDR2 SVGIG (reference sequence). CDR3 length: 14 residues. V gave up 3 bases and J gave up 6 bases; unmatched junction bases: 6. CDR3 bases: TGTGCCTGGAGGCTACAGGGGGGAGATGAAAAACTGTTTTTT. This translates into CAWRLQGGDEKLFF.

CDR3 region: CATSDTGGRDTGELFF. CDR3 bases: TGTGCCACCAGTGACACAGGGGGAAGGGACACCGGGGAGCTGTTTTTT. The V call is TRBV24-1, the J call TRBJ2-2, with TRBD1 matching 8 bases. The V and J ends lost 4 bases and 3 bases, in that order; junction bases with no gene match: 6. Germline V gives CDR1 KGHDR, CDR2 SFDVKD. The CDR3 is made up of 16 amino acids.

CDR3 amino acids: CASSLSGGQDGYTF. The CDR3 DNA sequence: TGTGCCAGCAGTTTATCGGGGGGACAGGATGGCTACACCTTC. This chain joins TRBV27 and TRBJ1-2, with TRBD1 matching over 8 bases. Germline assignment: CDR1 MNHEY and CDR2 SMNVEV (reference sequence). V gave up 0 bases and J gave up 6 bases; unmatched junction bases: 3. The CDR3 has 14 amino acids.

The genes are TRBV30 and TRBJ2-7; 9 bases agree with TRBD1. Per germline, CDR1 GTSNPN and CDR2 SVGIG (reference sequence). The J segment lost 3 bases and the V segment lost 2 bases, leaving 2 bases of the junction unmatched. This CDR3 comprises 13 residues. CDR3 DNA sequence: TGTGCCTGGAGTAGGACAGGGGACTACGAGCAGTACTTC. Its protein product is CAWSRTGDYEQYF. The complete variable domain, with remaining parts taken from reference TRBV30 and TRBJ2-7, reads SQTIHQWPATLVQPVGSPLSLECTVEGTSNPNLYWYRQAAGRGLQLLFYSVGIGQISSEVPQNLSASRPQDRQFILSSKKLLLSDSGFYLCAWSRTGDYEQYFGPGTRLTVT.